A selection of T cell receptor beta chains follows, all from one sample in a study of cytomegalovirus exposure and HLA in healthy donors. Some clones are missing from TCRdb's copy, which holds only in-frame ones; the method was immunoSEQ multiplex PCR. Counted here are over 95,000 clones, 60% to 80% occurring once; the ten biggest clones make up roughly 7.1%. The sequencing sample was made of PBMCs. Receptor source: a female donor in good health and CMV-seronegative. The CDR3 runs from the conserved cysteine through the conserved F or W. Size is stated for part of the rows, as once, few or many counts, or as a class when the clone is expanded.

clone size	V gene	J gene	CDR3 protein
.	TRBV6-4	TRBJ1-3	CASSAGQGAGNTIYF
once	TRBV7-2	TRBJ2-1	CASSSYRGRDEQFF
.	TRBV19	TRBJ1-2	CASSIQAANYGYTF
.	TRBV6-5	TRBJ1-5	CASSSTGEQPQHF
.	TRBV6-5	TRBJ1-6	CASSYSSGHSPLHF
.	TRBV19	TRBJ1-1	CASSPRDRGTEAFF
.	TRBV7-3	TRBJ2-5	CASSSTRQETQYF
.	TRBV6-1	TRBJ1-2	CASTFSPNYGYTF
once	TRBV6-5	TRBJ1-3	CASSLAVPSGNTIYF
.	TRBV11-2	TRBJ1-1	CASSLRENTEAFF
.	TRBV5-8	TRBJ2-7	CASSSGTPFQSSYEQYF
few	TRBV6-4	TRBJ1-5	CASSDPSPGQDLNQPQHF
few	TRBV4-3	TRBJ2-7	CASSTRESRRREYF
.	TRBV6-1	TRBJ2-7	CASRETGGRVAYEQYF
.	TRBV29-1	TRBJ2-7	CSVQGTSGPSYEQYF
once	TRBV5-4	TRBJ2-1	CASSPQVPFWYNEQFF
.	TRBV5-1	TRBJ2-3	CASSYWSRSADTQYF
.	TRBV5-6	TRBJ2-2	CASSGPGLAGVRTGELFF
.	TRBV7-3	TRBJ1-2	CASSRQGASGYTF
.	TRBV19	TRBJ1-3	CASSSGHLGSGNTIYF
.	TRBV7-6	TRBJ1-1	CASSPNREGSTEAFF
.	TRBV4-3	TRBJ2-2	CASSQDPSLAGELFF
.	TRBV11-1	TRBJ2-5	CASSLGQVTETQYF
few	TRBV28	TRBJ1-2	CASSLDIRGGYTF
.	TRBV19	TRBJ2-5	CASSTLGTSGETQYF
.	TRBV29-1	TRBJ2-1	CSVETTRSQGQFF
.	TRBV28	TRBJ1-4	CASSLEEKLFF
.	TRBV6-6	TRBJ2-1	CASSYPSGGYNEQFF
.	TRBV5-6	TRBJ2-5	CASSLGQGRLETQYF
.	TRBV5-1	TRBJ2-5	CASSSGLAGGLPLETQYF
.	TRBV6-5	TRBJ1-1	CASTMDGGRDTEAFF
few	TRBV7-2	TRBJ2-2	CASSLSSGAGTGELFF
.	TRBV7-6	TRBJ2-7	CASSRGTGIYEQYF
.	TRBV7-2	TRBJ2-3	CASSLDRGRDTQYF
few	TRBV6-5	TRBJ1-1	CASSLEGGYMNTEAFF
.	TRBV6-5	TRBJ1-2	CASSYGHLGGYTF
.	TRBV11-2	TRBJ1-2	CASSSGGAGVYGYTF
few	TRBV13	TRBJ2-1	CASSLRPSTGGRNNEQFF
.	TRBV19	TRBJ1-5	CASYNGGDVRGQPQHF
.	TRBV23-1	TRBJ1-1	CASSPLRENTEAFF
.	TRBV5-4	TRBJ1-2	CASSLATGLYGYTF